Listed below are T cell receptor beta chains from one sample, sequenced in a study of cytomegalovirus exposure and HLA in healthy donors. Profiling relied on immunoSEQ multiplex PCR, and the TCRdb table lists in-frame clones only, not all of them. The table lists around 150,000 clones, approximately 80% of them singletons. The source material was PBMCs. The source of these receptors is a man aged 18 to 29 in good health and CMV-seronegative. Both conserved end residues are part of each CDR3. D genes are given only for firm matches. Not all rows give a size; the values are once, few, many and, for expanded clones, a class.

cdr3_aa cdr3_nt j_call v_call d_call clone_size
CASSDTLRGSGYTF TGTGCCAGCAGTGACACCCTCAGGGGGAGCGGCTACACCTTC TRBJ1-2 TRBV25-1 TRBD1 .
CASRKAGGAFGYTF TGTGCCAGCAGAAAAGCAGGGGGCGCTTTTGGCTACACCTTC TRBJ1-2 TRBV28 TRBD1 .
CASTPTDRNYGYTF TGTGCCAGCACCCCTACCGACAGAAACTATGGCTACACCTTC TRBJ1-2 TRBV9 . few
CASSPSGIVSNEQFF TGCGCCAGTTCCCCTAGCGGGATCGTTTCCAATGAGCAGTTCTTC TRBJ2-1 TRBV4-1 TRBD2 .
CASTPGQGIEQYF TGTGCCAGCACTCCGGGACAGGGAATCGAGCAGTACTTC TRBJ2-7 TRBV6-5 TRBD1 .
CASSPQKGQGFYNEQFF TGTGCCAGCTCACCACAGAAGGGACAGGGTTTCTACAATGAGCAGTTCTTC TRBJ2-1 TRBV18 TRBD1 once
CASSLAGRGDGEQYF TGCGCCAGCAGCTTGGCCGGCAGGGGGGACGGCGAGCAGTACTTC TRBJ2-7 TRBV5-1 . .
CASSFYRDRGQNEQFF TGTGCCAGCAGCTTCTACCGGGACAGGGGGCAGAATGAGCAGTTCTTC TRBJ2-1 TRBV7-3 TRBD1 .
CASSRGHNEQFF TGTGCCAGTAGTAGGGGCCACAATGAGCAGTTCTTC TRBJ2-1 TRBV19 . .
CASSQVSSNEKLFF TGCGCCAGCAGCCAAGTTAGTTCCAATGAAAAACTGTTTTTT TRBJ1-4 TRBV4-3 . few
CASSQEANQPQHF TGCGCCAGCAGCCAAGAAGCCAATCAGCCCCAGCATTTT TRBJ1-5 TRBV4-1 . .
CASSTGGQDTQYF TGTGCCAGCAGCACAGGGGGACAAGATACGCAGTATTTT TRBJ2-3 TRBV6-5 TRBD1 .
CASSATPGGYTF TGTGCCAGCAGTGCGACTCCCGGAGGCTACACCTTC TRBJ1-2 TRBV28 . .
CASRPIAGPREQYF TGTGCCAGCAGACCAATAGCGGGGCCCAGGGAGCAGTACTTC TRBJ2-7 TRBV11-2 TRBD2 .
CASSQDGRQGAGELFF TGCGCCAGCAGCCAAGATGGGAGACAGGGGGCCGGGGAGCTGTTTTTT TRBJ2-2 TRBV4-1 TRBD1 .
CASSWGQHYEQFF TGTGCCAGCAGTTGGGGCCAGCACTATGAGCAGTTCTTC TRBJ2-1 TRBV28 . .
CASRGQGPYNEQFF TGTGCCAGCAGAGGACAGGGACCCTACAATGAGCAGTTCTTC TRBJ2-1 TRBV6-5 TRBD1 .
CASSSPGQKNYGYTF TGTGCCAGCAGCTCCCCTGGACAGAAGAACTATGGCTACACCTTC TRBJ1-2 TRBV28 . .
CASSSVQGPLDNEQFF TGTGCCAGCAGTTCTGTACAGGGGCCCCTCGACAATGAGCAGTTCTTC TRBJ2-1 TRBV28 TRBD1 .
CASSHRDGESEQYF TGTGCCAGCAGCCATCGCGACGGAGAGAGCGAGCAGTACTTC TRBJ2-7 TRBV4-2 . .
CASSDGTSGSTGELFF TGTGCCAGCAGCGACGGGACTAGCGGGAGTACCGGGGAGCTGTTTTTT TRBJ2-2 TRBV9 TRBD2 .
CASSQQAGTYEQYF TGCGCCAGCAGCCAACAAGCAGGGACCTACGAGCAGTACTTC TRBJ2-7 TRBV4-1 . .
CASSGGLAGGETQYF TGTGCCAGCAGCGGCGGACTAGCGGGGGGTGAGACCCAGTACTTC TRBJ2-5 TRBV5-4 TRBD2 once
CSSSLSPAVLTF TGTTCCAGCAGCTTGAGCCCCGCGGTGCTCACCTTC TRBJ1-2 TRBV7-9 . .
CASSGLAGVGRDTQYF TGCGCCAGCAGCGGACTAGCGGGAGTTGGGAGAGATACGCAGTATTTT TRBJ2-3 TRBV4-1 TRBD2 .
CASSLYPTGTGELFF TGCGCCAGCAGCTTGTACCCGACAGGGACCGGGGAGCTGTTTTTT TRBJ2-2 TRBV5-1 TRBD1 .
CAISVDAGGTGELFF TGTGCCATCAGTGTTGACGCGGGAGGGACCGGGGAGCTGTTTTTT TRBJ2-2 TRBV10-3 TRBD2 few
CATSRDVGGNYNSPLHF TGTGCCACCAGCAGAGATGTCGGGGGGAACTATAATTCACCCCTCCACTTT TRBJ1-6 TRBV15 . .
CASSKGDREYEQFF TGTGCCAGCAGCAAAGGGGACAGGGAGTACGAGCAGTTCTTC TRBJ2-1 TRBV21-1 . .
CASRYGGSGNTIYF TGTGCCAGCCGCTACGGGGGCTCTGGAAACACCATATATTTT TRBJ1-3 TRBV7-9 . .
CASSLGRQETQYF TGTGCCAGCAGCTTAGGGAGACAAGAGACCCAGTACTTC TRBJ2-5 TRBV7-2 . .
CATRTGGQGRDEQYF TGTGCCACCCGGACGGGAGGGCAGGGGCGGGACGAGCAGTACTTC TRBJ2-7 TRBV6-1 TRBD2 .
CASSNTQGPQETQYF TGTGCCAGCAGTAATACACAGGGGCCCCAAGAGACCCAGTACTTC TRBJ2-5 TRBV6-5 TRBD1 .
CASSSPTSGMGEQYF TGTGCCAGCAGTTCCCCGACTAGCGGGATGGGGGAGCAGTACTTC TRBJ2-7 TRBV27 TRBD2 .
CASGLDQETQYF TGTGCCAGCGGACTAGACCAAGAGACCCAGTACTTC TRBJ2-5 TRBV2 TRBD2 .
CASRFNNQPQHF TGTGCCAGCAGATTCAACAATCAGCCCCAGCATTTT TRBJ1-5 TRBV2 . .